This is a list of T cell receptor beta chains from one sample in a study of technical replicates of blood from a few donors. Clones were sequenced by immunoSEQ multiplex PCR, and TCRdb holds only the in-frame ones, with some missing. In the table there are around 84,000 clones, roughly 98% of which are singletons. Sequencing was carried out using T cells isolated from PBMCs. These receptors all come from a human donor in good health. Each CDR3 is given with its conserved first and last residue.

>21|TRBV5-1
CASSLGAGQGRALGNTGELFF
>12|TRBV6-5
CASSRDGYEQYF
>14|TRBV11-3
CASSLVSGRETQYF
>15|TRBV5-1
CASSLAGVGKEKLFF
>15|TRBV30
CAWSPLGQGGYGYTF
>13|TRBV6-1
CASSEREEGKLFF
>15|TRBV6-6
CASSYASEEPTEAFF
>15|TRBV21-1
CASSLVLDILYEQYF
>15|TRBV5-1
CASSPRRATNEKLFF
>15|TRBV7-2
CASSPEGGRYQPQHF
>15|TRBV5-1
CASSLAGSSYNEQFF
>11|TRBV20-1
CSAPQGSEQYF
>16|TRBV7-2
CASSLAPSGRTDTQYF
>15|TRBV30
CAWYSLRARNTEAFF
>14|TRBV7-9
CASSVRDMNTEAFF
>18|TRBV19
CASSIPQGRQGTNQPQHF
>13|TRBV6-1
CASRRQENQPQHF
>13|TRBV29-1
CSVGRNFYNEQFF
>15|TRBV5-1
CASSLVSSGGHEQFF
>13|TRBV14
CASSLGGFGEAFF
>13|TRBV28
CASSLITGDEQYF
>16|TRBV7-9
CASSLGVGGRATGYTF
>15|TRBV6-5
CASSSSLLPSDEQFF
>12|TRBV6-6
CASSTTGTEQYF
>14|TRBV6-6
CASRPGQGVHEQFF
>15|TRBV6-1
CASSPSGTVGEKLFF
>15|TRBV28
CASSLPGTATYEQYF
>14|TRBV13
CASSPSMGLREQFF
>13|TRBV11-2
CASSLGLREKLFF
>13|TRBV7-9
CASSPDSFYEQYF
>11|TRBV7-9
CASALNTEAFF
>13|TRBV27
CASSYRGRHEQYF
>13|TRBV6-5
CASRDRGYNEQFF
>16|TRBV6-4
CASSLASGGATDTQYF
>16|TRBV18
CASSPTGSGSYNEQFF